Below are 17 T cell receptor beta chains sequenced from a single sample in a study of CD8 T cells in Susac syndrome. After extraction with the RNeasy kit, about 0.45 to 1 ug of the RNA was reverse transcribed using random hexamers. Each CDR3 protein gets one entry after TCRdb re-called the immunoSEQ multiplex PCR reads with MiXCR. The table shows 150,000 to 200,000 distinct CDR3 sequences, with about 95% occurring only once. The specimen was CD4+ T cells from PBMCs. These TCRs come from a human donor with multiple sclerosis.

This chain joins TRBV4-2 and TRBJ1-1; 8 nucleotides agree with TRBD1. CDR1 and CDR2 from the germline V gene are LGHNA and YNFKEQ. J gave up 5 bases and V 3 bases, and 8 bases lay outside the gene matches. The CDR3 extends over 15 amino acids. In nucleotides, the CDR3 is TGTGCCAGCAGCCACCTAGGACAGGGTGGTACTGAAGCTTTCTTT. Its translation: CASSHLGQGGTEAFF.

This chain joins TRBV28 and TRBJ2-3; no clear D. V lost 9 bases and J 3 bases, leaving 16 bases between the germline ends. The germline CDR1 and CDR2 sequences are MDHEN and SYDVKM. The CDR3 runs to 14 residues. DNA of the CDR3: TGTGCCAGTAAGGGCGGAGTTTTGACAGATACGCAGTATTTT. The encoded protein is CASKGGVLTDTQYF.

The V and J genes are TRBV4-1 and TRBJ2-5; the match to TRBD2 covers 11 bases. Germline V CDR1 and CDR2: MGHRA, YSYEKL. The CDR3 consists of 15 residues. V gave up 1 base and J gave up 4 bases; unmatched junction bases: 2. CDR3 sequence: CASSQVGLAGETQYF. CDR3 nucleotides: TGCGCCAGCAGCCAAGTTGGACTAGCGGGAGAGACCCAGTACTTC.

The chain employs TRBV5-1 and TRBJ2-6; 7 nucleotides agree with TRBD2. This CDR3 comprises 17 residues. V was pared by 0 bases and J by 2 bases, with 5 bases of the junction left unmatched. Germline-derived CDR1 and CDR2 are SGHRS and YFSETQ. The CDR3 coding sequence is TGCGCCAGCAGCTTGGGGACTAGAATGGCTGGGGCCAACGTCCTGACTTTC. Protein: CASSLGTRMAGANVLTF.

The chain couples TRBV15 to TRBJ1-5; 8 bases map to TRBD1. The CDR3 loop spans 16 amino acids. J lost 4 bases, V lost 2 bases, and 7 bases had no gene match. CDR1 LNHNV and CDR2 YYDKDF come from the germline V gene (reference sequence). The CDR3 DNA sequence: TGTGCCACCAGCAGACCACCGGACAGGGCTAATCAGCCCCAGCATTTT. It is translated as CATSRPPDRANQPQHF.

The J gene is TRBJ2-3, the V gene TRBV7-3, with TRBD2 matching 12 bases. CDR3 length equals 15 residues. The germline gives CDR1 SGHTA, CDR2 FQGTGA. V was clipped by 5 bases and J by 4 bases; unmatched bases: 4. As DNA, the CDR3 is TGTGCCAGCAGCCCCCGGACTAGCGGGGCAGATACGCAGTATTTT. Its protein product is CASSPRTSGADTQYF.

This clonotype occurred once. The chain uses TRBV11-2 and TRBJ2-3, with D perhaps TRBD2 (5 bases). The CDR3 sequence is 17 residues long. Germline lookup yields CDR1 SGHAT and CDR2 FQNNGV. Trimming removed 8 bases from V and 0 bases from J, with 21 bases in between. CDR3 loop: CASGGQNVHSSTDTQYF. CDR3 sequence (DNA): TGTGCCAGCGGCGGGCAAAACGTGCATTCTAGCACAGATACGCAGTATTTT.

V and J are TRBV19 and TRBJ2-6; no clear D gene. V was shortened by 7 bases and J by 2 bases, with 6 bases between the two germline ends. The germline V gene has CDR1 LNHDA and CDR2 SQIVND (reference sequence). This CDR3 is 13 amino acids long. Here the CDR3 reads CASTVAGANVLTF. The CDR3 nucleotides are TGTGCCAGTACCGTCGCTGGGGCCAACGTCCTGACTTTC.

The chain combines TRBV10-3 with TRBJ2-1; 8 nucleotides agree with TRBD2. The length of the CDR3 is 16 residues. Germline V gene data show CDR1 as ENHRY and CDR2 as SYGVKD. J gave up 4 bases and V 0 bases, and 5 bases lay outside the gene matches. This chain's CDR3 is CAISESPGGSYNEQFF. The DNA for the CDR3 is TGTGCCATCAGTGAGTCTCCGGGAGGGTCTTACAATGAGCAGTTCTTC.

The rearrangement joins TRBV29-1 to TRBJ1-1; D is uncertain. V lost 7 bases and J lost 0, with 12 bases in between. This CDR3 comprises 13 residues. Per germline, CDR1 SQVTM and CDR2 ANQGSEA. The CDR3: CSAPGPMNTEAFF. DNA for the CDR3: TGCAGCGCGCCCGGGCCCATGAACACTGAAGCTTTCTTT.

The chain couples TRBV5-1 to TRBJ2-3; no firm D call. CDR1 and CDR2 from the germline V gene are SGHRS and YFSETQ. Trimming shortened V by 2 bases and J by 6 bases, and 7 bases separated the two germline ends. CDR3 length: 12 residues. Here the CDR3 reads CASSFTGDTQYF. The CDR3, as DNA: TGCGCCAGCAGCTTTACGGGTGATACGCAGTATTTT.

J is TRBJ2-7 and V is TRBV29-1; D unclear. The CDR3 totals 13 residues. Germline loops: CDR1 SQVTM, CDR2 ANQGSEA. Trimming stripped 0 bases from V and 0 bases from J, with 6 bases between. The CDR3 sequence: CSVEDRSSYEQYF. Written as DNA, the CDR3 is TGCAGCGTTGAAGACCGGAGCTCCTACGAGCAGTACTTC.

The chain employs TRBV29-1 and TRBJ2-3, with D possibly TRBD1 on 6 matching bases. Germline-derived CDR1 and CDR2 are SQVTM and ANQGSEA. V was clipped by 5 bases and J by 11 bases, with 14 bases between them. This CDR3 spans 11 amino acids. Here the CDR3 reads CSVHQGRRQYF. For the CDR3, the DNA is TGCAGCGTTCACCAGGGGCGGAGGCAGTATTTT.

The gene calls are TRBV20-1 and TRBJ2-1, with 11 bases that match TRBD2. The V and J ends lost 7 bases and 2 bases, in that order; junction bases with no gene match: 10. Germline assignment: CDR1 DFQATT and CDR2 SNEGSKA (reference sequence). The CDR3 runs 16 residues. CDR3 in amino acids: CSGSGGGPDTYNEQFF. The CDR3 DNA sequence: TGCAGTGGTAGCGGGGGGGGCCCGGACACCTACAATGAGCAGTTCTTC.

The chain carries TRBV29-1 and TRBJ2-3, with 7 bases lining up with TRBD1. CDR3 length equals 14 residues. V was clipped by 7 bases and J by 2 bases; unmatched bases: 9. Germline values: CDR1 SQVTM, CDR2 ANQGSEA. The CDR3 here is CSGGRTGPTDTQYF. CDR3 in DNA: TGCAGCGGGGGGCGGACAGGTCCCACAGATACGCAGTATTTT.

CDR3: CASSREHGASYEQYF. Here the CDR3 DNA reads TGTGCCAGCAGTCGAGAGCACGGGGCCTCCTACGAGCAGTACTTC. This rearrangement joins TRBV28 to TRBJ2-7; perhaps D is TRBD1 or TRBD2 (5 bases each). Looked up from germline, CDR1 is MDHEN and CDR2 is SYDVKM. The CDR3 is made up of 15 amino acids. V lost 5 bases and J 0 bases, leaving 14 bases between the germline ends. The variable domain in full, with the rest retrieved from reference TRBV28 and TRBJ2-7, is DVKVTQSSRYLVKRTGEKVFLECVQDMDHENMFWYRQDPGLGLRLIYFSYDVKMKEKGDIPEGYSVSREKKERFSLILESASTNQTSMYLCASSREHGASYEQYFGPGTRLTVT.

Here the CDR3 DNA reads TGTGCCAGCAGCGTACCCGGACAGGGACGAGAGACCCAGTACTTC. As protein: CASSVPGQGRETQYF. The chain uses TRBV7-9 and TRBJ2-5, with TRBD1 matching over 8 bases. V shed 5 bases and J 4 bases; nucleotides not matched to a gene: 9. This CDR3 region has 15 residues. The germline V gene has CDR1 SEHNR and CDR2 FQNEAQ (reference sequence).